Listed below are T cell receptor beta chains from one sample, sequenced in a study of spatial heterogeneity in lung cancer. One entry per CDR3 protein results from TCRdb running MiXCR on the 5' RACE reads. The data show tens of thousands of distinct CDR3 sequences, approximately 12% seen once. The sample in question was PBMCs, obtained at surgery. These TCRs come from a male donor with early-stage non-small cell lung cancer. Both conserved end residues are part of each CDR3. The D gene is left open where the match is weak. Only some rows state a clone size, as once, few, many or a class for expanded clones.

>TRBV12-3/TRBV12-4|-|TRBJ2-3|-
TGTGCCAGCAGTTTACTAGATACGCAGTATTTT
CASSLLDTQYF
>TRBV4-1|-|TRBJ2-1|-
TGCGCCAGCAGCCAAGGGCCCGCAGGGGTCAATGAGCAGTTCTTC
CASSQGPAGVNEQFF
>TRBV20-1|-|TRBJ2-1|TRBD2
TGCAGTGCGCGGGAACCGGGACTAGCGGACAATGAGCAGTTCTTC
CSAREPGLADNEQFF
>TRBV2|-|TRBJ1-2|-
TGTGCCAGCAGGACCGACAGCTATGGCTACACCTTC
CASRTDSYGYTF
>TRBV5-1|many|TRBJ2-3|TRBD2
TGCGCCAGCAGCTTGGTGGCGGGGGGATCCACAGATACGCAGTATTTT
CASSLVAGGSTDTQYF
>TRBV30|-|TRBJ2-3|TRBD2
TGTGCCTGGACTAGCGGGAGGGCCCCAGATACGCAGTATTTT
CAWTSGRAPDTQYF
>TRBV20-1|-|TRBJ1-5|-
TGCAGTGCTTCCCGCCAGGGTTGGCGCAATCAGCCCCAGCATTTT
CSASRQGWRNQPQHF
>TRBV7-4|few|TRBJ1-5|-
TGTGCCAGCAGCGATCCTCCTCAGCCCCAGCATTTT
CASSDPPQPQHF
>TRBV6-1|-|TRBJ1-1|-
TGTGCCAGCAACAAAGAAAGAGGAATCGGGAACACTGAAGCTTTCTTT
CASNKERGIGNTEAFF
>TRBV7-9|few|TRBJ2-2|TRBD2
TGTGCCAGCAGCGCGAGGGGGACTAGCCTTCCCGGGGAGCTGTTTTTT
CASSARGTSLPGELFF
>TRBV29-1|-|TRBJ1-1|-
TGCAGCGCTGCGACAGCTGATGGCACTGAAGCTTTCTTT
CSAATADGTEAFF
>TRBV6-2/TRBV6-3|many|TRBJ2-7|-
TGTGCCAGCAGTTACGGGGGCACCTCCTACGAGCAGTACTTC
CASSYGGTSYEQYF
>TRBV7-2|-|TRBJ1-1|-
TGTGCCAGCAGCTTAGACAGGTCCATAGGTGAAGCTTTCTTT
CASSLDRSIGEAFF
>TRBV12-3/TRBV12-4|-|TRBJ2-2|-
TGTGCCAGCAGGGGGGCCGGGGAGCTGTTTTTT
CASRGAGELFF
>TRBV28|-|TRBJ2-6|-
TGTGCCAGCAGTTTATACGGGGACTCTGGGGCCAACGTCCTGACTTTC
CASSLYGDSGANVLTF
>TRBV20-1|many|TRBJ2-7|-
TGCAGTGCCAGCCTTCGATCCTACGAGCAGTACTTC
CSASLRSYEQYF
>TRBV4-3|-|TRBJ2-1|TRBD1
TGCGCCAGCAGCCAGAACCTGCCGGGACAGGACTACAATGAGCAGTTCTTC
CASSQNLPGQDYNEQFF
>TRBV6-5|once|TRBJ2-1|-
TGTGCCAGCAAACCCGACAGTAGTCCCTACAATGAGCAGTTCTTC
CASKPDSSPYNEQFF
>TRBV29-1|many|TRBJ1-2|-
TGCAGCGTTGATCAGAAAAATAACTATGGCTACACCTTC
CSVDQKNNYGYTF
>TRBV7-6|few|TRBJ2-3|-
TGTGCCAGCAGCAACCCGGGATTCCTCCATACGCAGTATTTT
CASSNPGFLHTQYF
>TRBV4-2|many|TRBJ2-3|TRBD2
TGTGCCAGCAGCCAGGGACTAGCGGCCACAGATACGCAGTATTTT
CASSQGLAATDTQYF
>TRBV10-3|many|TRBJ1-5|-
TGTGCCATCAGTGAAATGGCCAATCAGCCCCAGCATTTT
CAISEMANQPQHF
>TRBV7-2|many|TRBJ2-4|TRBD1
TGTGCCAGCAGCTCGGACAGGTTTCAGTACTTC
CASSSDRFQYF
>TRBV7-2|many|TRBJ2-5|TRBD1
TGTGCCAGCAGCTTAAGGACAGGGGTCGAAGAGACCCAGTACTTC
CASSLRTGVEETQYF
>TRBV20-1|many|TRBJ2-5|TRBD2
TGCAGTGCTCACGGGACTAGCGGGGAGACCCAGTACTTC
CSAHGTSGETQYF
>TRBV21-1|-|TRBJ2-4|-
TGTGCCAGCAGCACGACGGGACCGGCCAAAAACATTCAGTACTTC
CASSTTGPAKNIQYF
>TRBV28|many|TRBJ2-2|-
TGTGCCAGCCTCTTCGCGAGAAATGGCGGGGAGCTGTTTTTT
CASLFARNGGELFF
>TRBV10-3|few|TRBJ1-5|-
TGTGCCATCAGTGAGTCGAGGGAAGATCAGCCCCAGCATTTT
CAISESREDQPQHF
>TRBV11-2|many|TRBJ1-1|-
TGTGCCAGCAGCGCACATACGAGACAAACGAACACTGAAGCTTTCTTT
CASSAHTRQTNTEAFF
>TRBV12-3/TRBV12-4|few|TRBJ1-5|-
TGTGCCAGCAGTTTAGCGCCGGAGAGGCAGCCCCAGCATTTT
CASSLAPERQPQHF
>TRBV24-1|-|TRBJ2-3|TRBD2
TGTGCCACCAGTGACTCCGGGACTAGCGGGAGAGGGACAGATACGCAGTATTTT
CATSDSGTSGRGTDTQYF
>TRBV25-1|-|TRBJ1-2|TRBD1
TGTGCCAGCAGTGAATGGGTGACAGGGGGCGCTGGCTACACCTTC
CASSEWVTGGAGYTF
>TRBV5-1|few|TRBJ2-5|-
TGCGCCAGCACCACCTTGGGGATCCAAGAGACCCAGTACTTC
CASTTLGIQETQYF
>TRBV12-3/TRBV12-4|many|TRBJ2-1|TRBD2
TGTGCCAGCAGTTCCGGGACTAGCGGGTCTCAGTTCTTC
CASSSGTSGSQFF
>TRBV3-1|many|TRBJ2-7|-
TGTGCCAGCAGCCAAGGGGCAGTGTCCGCCTACGAGCAGTACTTC
CASSQGAVSAYEQYF
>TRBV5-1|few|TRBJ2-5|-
TGCGCCAGCAGCATAGCGGAAGAGACCCAGTACTTC
CASSIAEETQYF
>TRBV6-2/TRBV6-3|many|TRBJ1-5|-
TGTGCCAGCAGCAAACAGGGTCAAGGGATTCAGCCCCAGCATTTT
CASSKQGQGIQPQHF
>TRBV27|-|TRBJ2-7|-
TGTGCCACTTTCTCTCCGGGCGGCTACGAGCAGTACTTC
CATFSPGGYEQYF
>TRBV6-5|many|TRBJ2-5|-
TGTGCCAGCAGTTACTCGAATATAGAAGAGACCCAGTACTTC
CASSYSNIEETQYF
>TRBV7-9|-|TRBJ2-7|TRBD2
TGTGCCAGCAGCTCAGATTTAGCGGGAGAGCAGTACTTC
CASSSDLAGEQYF
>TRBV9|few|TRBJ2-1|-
TGTGCCAGCAGCCCTCCAGGGGCCTCCTACAATGAGCAGTTCTTC
CASSPPGASYNEQFF
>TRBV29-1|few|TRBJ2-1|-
TGCAGCGTTGATCGGCCCGGGGTTAGCAATGAGCAGTTCTTC
CSVDRPGVSNEQFF
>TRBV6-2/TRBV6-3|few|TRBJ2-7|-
TGTGCCAGCAGTTACGGCGGGACGGTCTACGAGCAGTACTTC
CASSYGGTVYEQYF
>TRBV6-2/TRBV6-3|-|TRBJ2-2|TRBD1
TGTGCCAGCAGTTACTCAGACAGGGACACCGGGGAGCTGTTTTTT
CASSYSDRDTGELFF